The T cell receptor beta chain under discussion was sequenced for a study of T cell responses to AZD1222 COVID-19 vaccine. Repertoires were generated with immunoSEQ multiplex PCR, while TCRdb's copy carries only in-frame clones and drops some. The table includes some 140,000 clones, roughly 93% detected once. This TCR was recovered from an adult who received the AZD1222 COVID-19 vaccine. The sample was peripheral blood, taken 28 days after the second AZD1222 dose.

The CDR3 DNA reads as TGTGCCAGCAGTTGGTCGAAGATGGGCAATCAGCCCCAGCATTTT. This sequence encodes CASSWSKMGNQPQHF. This sequence joins TRBV28 and TRBJ1-5, with D uncertain. The CDR3 totals 15 residues. V gave up 4 bases and J gave up 2 bases, with 12 bases separating them. CDR1 MDHEN and CDR2 SYDVKM come from the germline V gene.